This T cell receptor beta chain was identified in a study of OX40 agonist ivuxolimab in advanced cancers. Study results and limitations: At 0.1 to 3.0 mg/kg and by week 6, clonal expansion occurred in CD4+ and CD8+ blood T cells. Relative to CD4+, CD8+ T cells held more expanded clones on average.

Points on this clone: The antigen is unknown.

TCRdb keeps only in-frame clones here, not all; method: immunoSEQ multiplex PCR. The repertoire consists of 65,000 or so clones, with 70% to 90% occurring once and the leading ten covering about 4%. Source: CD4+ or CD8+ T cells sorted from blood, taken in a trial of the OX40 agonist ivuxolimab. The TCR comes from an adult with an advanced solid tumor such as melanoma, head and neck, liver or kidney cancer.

CDR3 residues: CASSFKGSSGNTIYF. The CDR3, as DNA: TGTGCCAGCAGCTTTAAGGGCTCCTCTGGAAACACCATATATTTT. The chain has TRBV7-9 and TRBJ1-3; D not certain. This CDR3 has 15 amino acids. V lost 3 bases and J 0 bases, leaving 9 bases between the germline ends. Per germline, CDR1 SEHNR and CDR2 FQNEAQ (reference sequence).